This TCR beta chain was identified during a study of PD-L1 blockade in urothelial cancer. On the study more broadly: The analyses of blood took place 3 weeks (second dose) and 6 weeks after treatment start.

Using immunoSEQ multiplex PCR, the repertoire was profiled, and TCRdb retains in-frame clones only, with some absent. The data show 100,000 to 150,000 clones, with 84% seen just once and 3.2% held by the top ten. Germline values: CDR1 SGHTA, CDR2 FQGNSA. CDR3 size: 12 residues. V was pared by 2 bases and J by 6 bases, with 5 bases between. The time point: pretreatment peripheral blood. The rearrangement joins TRBV7-2 to TRBJ2-1; D unclear. This clonotype originated in a man between 50 and 59 years old with urothelial cancer. This sample comprised PBMCs, obtained around atezolizumab (anti-PD-L1) treatment. CDR3: CASSLWPNEQFF. The CDR3 DNA sequence: TGTGCCAGCAGCTTATGGCCCAATGAGCAGTTCTTC.